The TCR beta chain under discussion was sequenced for a study of identical twins. Looked up from germline, CDR1 is DFQATT and CDR2 is SNEGSKA (reference sequence). This CDR3 contains 14 residues. V lost 6 bases and J lost 4, with 19 bases in between. TCRdb processed the 5' RACE reads anew with MiXCR; each CDR3 protein has one entry. Found here are nearly 900,000 distinct CDR3 sequences, 9% to 15% of them singletons; the top ten hold roughly 1.6%. About this clonotype: The antigen is unknown.

The study's findings and limits: For cord blood, abundant beta clonotypes had fewer insertions, unlike memory repertoires, which showed none.

The same data also contributed to another study, on yellow fever vaccine responses in identical twins.

The source material was PBMCs. This clonotype was sampled from a woman younger than 35 in good health. The chain joins TRBV20-1 to TRBJ2-7; D is perhaps TRBD1 (6 bases). This CDR3 reads CSARGGYPKYEQYF. The CDR3 DNA follows: TGCAGTGCCCGAGGGGGATACCCGAAATACGAGCAGTACTTC.